The 24 T cell receptor beta chains below come from one sample, sequenced in a study of identical twins. Using its own MiXCR run on the 5' RACE reads, TCRdb lists one record per CDR3 protein. The repertoire holds hundreds of thousands of distinct CDR3 sequences, with approximately 13% as singletons. This sample also appeared in a second study, on yellow fever vaccine responses in identical twins.

The sample comprised PBMCs. The source is a woman under 30 in good health.

This clonotype was seen a few times. This chain connects TRBV10-3 to TRBJ2-6, with D possibly matching TRBD2 (6 bases). The germline gives CDR1 ENHRY, CDR2 SYGVKD. This CDR3 region has 16 residues. The germline V and J ends were trimmed by 4 bases and 4 bases, with 14 bases remaining between them. CDR3 loop: CAISGVSREGANVLTF. CDR3 nucleotide sequence: TGTGCCATCAGTGGGGTTAGCCGGGAGGGGGCCAACGTCCTGACTTTC.

The sample holds many counts of this clonotype. V and J are TRBV20-1 and TRBJ1-1; TRBD1 is a possible D gene (6 bases). The CDR3 is made up of 12 amino acids. Trimming took off 6 bases at V and 2 bases at J, with 10 bases between the two ends. Germline lookup yields CDR1 DFQATT and CDR2 SNEGSKA (reference sequence). This CDR3 is CSAPGTNTEAFF. Here the CDR3 DNA reads TGCAGTGCCCCCGGGACAAACACTGAAGCTTTCTTT.

This clonotype was picked up a small number of times. The chain recombines TRBV5-4 with TRBJ2-1; a weak D match, TRBD1 (6 bases). Germline values: CDR1 SGHNT, CDR2 YYREEE (reference sequence). Trimming pared 4 bases from V and 6 bases from J, leaving 17 bases between. This CDR3 is built from 15 residues. CDR3 in amino acids: CASSLTRGNLNEQFF. CDR3 coding DNA: TGTGCCAGCAGCCTGACCAGGGGCAACCTCAATGAGCAGTTCTTC.

The V gene is TRBV27, the J gene TRBJ2-7, with TRBD2 as a possible D gene (5 bases). The V and J ends lost 7 bases and 6 bases respectively, with 19 bases between them. The germline V gene encodes CDR1 MNHEY and CDR2 SMNVEV (reference sequence). The CDR3 extends over 14 amino acids. The CDR3 spells CASTQVGDRGEQYF. The CDR3 region has the DNA TGTGCCAGCACCCAGGTCGGGGATCGAGGCGAGCAGTACTTC.

This clonotype was observed at least ten times. The rearrangement uses TRBV12-3 or TRBV12-4 and TRBJ2-1, with D perhaps being TRBD1 or TRBD2 (5 bases each). This CDR3 has 15 residues. V lost 3 bases and J lost 3, with 12 bases in between. The chain's CDR3 is CASSFGGAFYNEQFF. CDR3 bases: TGTGCCAGCAGTTTTGGGGGAGCTTTCTACAATGAGCAGTTCTTC.

Ten or more counts support this clonotype. V usage is TRBV12-3 or TRBV12-4 and J usage is TRBJ1-4, with D perhaps TRBD1 (5 bases). V was pared by 3 bases and J by 8 bases, with 13 bases between. CDR3 length: 14 residues. Written as DNA, the CDR3 is TGTGCCAGCAGTTTGTGGGGGGTAACCGAAAAACTGTTTTTT. It yields the protein CASSLWGVTEKLFF.

The V and J genes are TRBV28 and TRBJ2-6; D ambiguous. This CDR3 contains 19 residues. V lost 3 bases, J lost 0 bases, and 18 bases lay in between. Looked up from germline, CDR1 is MDHEN and CDR2 is SYDVKM. CDR3 DNA sequence: TGTGCCAGCAGTTTCGCCCGGGCAGGCCTCAGCTCTGGGGCCAACGTCCTGACTTTC. It is translated as CASSFARAGLSSGANVLTF.

This clonotype was seen ten or more times. The rearrangement links TRBV4-1 to TRBJ1-1; 8 bases match TRBD1. Trimming removed 1 base from V and 4 bases from J; junction bases left unmatched: 5. Germline-derived CDR1 and CDR2 are MGHRA and YSYEKL. The CDR3 length is 15 residues. The DNA of the CDR3 is TGCGCCAGCAGCCAAGGGGGACAGGCTGGCACTGAAGCTTTCTTT. Protein: CASSQGGQAGTEAFF.

At least ten counts were recorded for this clonotype. Germline is not matched at one junction end, which may reflect a read error. This rearrangement joins TRBV10-1 to TRBJ2-3; D is undetermined. The CDR3 is 12 amino acids. Per the germline V gene, CDR1 is WNHNN and CDR2 is SYGVQD (reference sequence). The DNA for the CDR3 is TGTGCCAGCAGTGAGACCACAGATACGCAGTATTTT. It specifies CASSETTDTQYF.

This clonotype was found many times. This chain joins TRBV4-2 and TRBJ1-6; no clear D gene. CDR1 and CDR2 (germline): LGHNA, YNFKEQ. With 0 bases removed from V and 4 bases from J, the gap between germline ends came to 7 bases. This CDR3 region has 15 residues. The CDR3 nucleotides read TGTGCCAGCAGCCAAGAGAAACAGTATAATTCACCCCTCCACTTT. Translating gives CASSQEKQYNSPLHF.

The V call is TRBV7-3, the J call TRBJ1-1; D is undetermined. The CDR3 is made up of 15 amino acids. CDR1 is SGHTA and CDR2 is FQGTGA in the germline V gene. V shed 5 bases and J shed 0 bases, with 13 bases lying between them. The CDR3 region has the DNA TGTGCCAGCAGCCCAACAGCGCCTATGAACACTGAAGCTTTCTTT. This encodes CASSPTAPMNTEAFF. The full variable domain, completed using reference TRBV7-3 and TRBJ1-1, is GAGVSQTPSNKVTEKGKYVELRCDPISGHTALYWYRQSLGQGPEFLIYFQGTGAADDSGLPNDRFFAVRPEGSVSTLKIQRTERGDSAVYLCASSPTAPMNTEAFFGQGTRLTVV.

A few counts support this clonotype. The gene calls are TRBV29-1 and TRBJ1-1; 9 bases are shared with TRBD1. V lost 3 bases and J lost 3; bases outside the gene matches: 8. This CDR3 is built from 15 residues. Germline loops: CDR1 SQVTM, CDR2 ANQGSEA. CDR3: CSVDPGQGFDTEAFF. The CDR3 DNA is TGCAGCGTTGATCCGGGACAGGGTTTCGACACTGAAGCTTTCTTT.

The chain recombines TRBV7-9 with TRBJ2-5; 7 bases match TRBD1. V dropped 5 bases and J dropped 1; count of bases not matched to a gene: 10. CDR3 length: 16 residues. Germline CDR1 and CDR2: SEHNR and FQNEAQ (reference sequence). The CDR3 coding sequence is TGTGCCAGCAGCCTACGAAGAGGGGGCCTCCAAGAGACCCAGTACTTC. Amino acids: CASSLRRGGLQETQYF.

This clonotype occurred a few times. CDR3 nucleotides: TGTGCCAGCAGTTTATCCCCCCAGTCGAACTATGGCTACACCTTC. Amino acids: CASSLSPQSNYGYTF. J is TRBJ1-2 and V is TRBV28; unclear D gene. Trimming shortened V by 1 base and J by 2 bases, and 11 bases separated the two germline ends. CDR3 length equals 15 residues. Germline V gene lookup returns CDR1 MDHEN and CDR2 SYDVKM.

This clonotype was seen a handful of times. The gene calls are TRBV10-3 and TRBJ2-5, with TRBD1 identical over 10 bases. This CDR3 is 14 amino acids long. V shed 6 bases and J 5 bases; nucleotides not matched to a gene: 6. Germline CDR1 ENHRY, CDR2 SYGVKD. This CDR3 reads CAISPRTGGETQYF. CDR3 sequence (DNA): TGTGCCATCAGCCCTAGGACAGGGGGGGAGACCCAGTACTTC.

There are many counts of this clonotype. The chain combines TRBV5-1 with TRBJ2-1; 8 bases fit TRBD1. Germline V lookup: CDR1 SGHRS, CDR2 YFSETQ. V lost 4 bases, J lost 5 bases, and 11 bases stayed unmatched. The CDR3 is 16 amino acids. The CDR3 reads CASSIRTGFANNEQFF. The CDR3 DNA sequence: TGCGCCAGCAGCATTAGGACAGGGTTTGCTAACAATGAGCAGTTCTTC.

This chain uses TRBV3-1 with TRBJ2-1, with D unclear. This CDR3 is built from 15 residues. V was clipped by 0 bases and J by 4 bases, with 10 bases between them. Per the germline V gene, CDR1 is LGHDT and CDR2 is YNNKEL (reference sequence). The CDR3: CASSQDKRVYNEQFF. CDR3 DNA: TGTGCCAGCAGCCAAGATAAACGGGTTTACAATGAGCAGTTCTTC.

This clonotype was found a few times. The J gene is TRBJ2-5, the V gene TRBV6-1; maybe TRBD2 (5 bases). V dropped 8 bases and J dropped 2 bases, with 15 bases sitting between them. Germline V gives CDR1 MNHNS, CDR2 SASEGT. The CDR3 loop spans 14 amino acids. The CDR3 DNA is TGTGCCAGCCGCCACCCTGGGGAGCAAGAGACCCAGTACTTC. Translating gives CASRHPGEQETQYF.

This clonotype was counted between two and nine times. CDR3 DNA: TGTGCCAGCAGTTACTCGATACAGGGACTCTACGAGCAGTACTTC. Its protein product is CASSYSIQGLYEQYF. The chain couples TRBV6-5 to TRBJ2-7; TRBD1 or TRBD2 may be the D gene (6 bases each). Germline V gene sequence: CDR1 MNHEY, CDR2 SVGAGI. V lost 0 bases and J lost 3, with 12 bases in between. This CDR3 spans 15 amino acids.

This clonotype occurred a few times. This rearrangement joins TRBV6-2 or TRBV6-3 to TRBJ2-3; TRBD2 agrees at 7 bases. V was pared by 5 bases and J by 1 base, with 6 bases of the junction left unmatched. Germline CDR1 is MNHEY and CDR2 is SVGEGT. The CDR3 covers 15 residues. The CDR3 coding sequence is TGTGCCAGCAGTAAAGGACTAGGAGGCACAGATACGCAGTATTTT. Residues: CASSKGLGGTDTQYF.

This clonotype was seen more than once but under ten times. The chain is built from TRBV20-1 and TRBJ2-3; the match to TRBD1 covers 9 bases. The CDR3 loop spans 17 amino acids. Germline loops: CDR1 DFQATT, CDR2 SNEGSKA (reference sequence). V lost 6 bases to trimming and J lost 0 bases; unmatched junction nucleotides: 13. DNA of the CDR3: TGCAGTGCGAATAGACAGGGGGTCGAATCTAGCACAGATACGCAGTATTTT. It translates to CSANRQGVESSTDTQYF.

This chain connects TRBV20-1 to TRBJ1-1, with D possibly TRBD1 on 5 matching bases. This CDR3 has 13 residues. Germline V gives CDR1 DFQATT, CDR2 SNEGSKA (reference sequence). The ends were cut back, 8 bases at V and 1 base at J, with 14 bases in the middle. CDR3 sequence: CSKKRQPNTEAFF. Here the CDR3 DNA reads TGCAGTAAGAAAAGACAGCCGAACACTGAAGCTTTCTTT.

The V and J genes are TRBV20-1 and TRBJ2-7, with 9 positions matching TRBD1. The CDR3 is made up of 14 amino acids. V gave up 2 bases and J gave up 1 base; unmatched junction bases: 3. CDR1 DFQATT and CDR2 SNEGSKA come from the germline V gene (reference sequence). CDR3 sequence reads: CSARRTGASYEQYV. The CDR3 DNA sequence: TGCAGTGCTAGACGGACAGGGGCGTCCTACGAGCAGTACGTC.

The CDR3 region has the DNA TGTGCCAGCAGCGTAGGTCCTAGCGGGAGGGCCTGGTACGAGCAGTACTTC. It yields the protein CASSVGPSGRAWYEQYF. The V gene is TRBV9, the J gene TRBJ2-7; 12 positions match TRBD2. The CDR3 has 17 amino acids. Trimming at V came to 0 bases and at J to 4 bases, leaving 8 bases not matched to a gene. Germline CDR1 SGDLS, CDR2 YYNGEE. The variable domain in full, with the rest retrieved from reference TRBV9 and TRBJ2-7, is DSGVTQTPKHLITATGQRVTLRCSPRSGDLSVYWYQQSLDQGLQFLIQYYNGEERAKGNILERFSAQQFPDLHSELNLSSLELGDSALYFCASSVGPSGRAWYEQYFGPGTRLTVT.